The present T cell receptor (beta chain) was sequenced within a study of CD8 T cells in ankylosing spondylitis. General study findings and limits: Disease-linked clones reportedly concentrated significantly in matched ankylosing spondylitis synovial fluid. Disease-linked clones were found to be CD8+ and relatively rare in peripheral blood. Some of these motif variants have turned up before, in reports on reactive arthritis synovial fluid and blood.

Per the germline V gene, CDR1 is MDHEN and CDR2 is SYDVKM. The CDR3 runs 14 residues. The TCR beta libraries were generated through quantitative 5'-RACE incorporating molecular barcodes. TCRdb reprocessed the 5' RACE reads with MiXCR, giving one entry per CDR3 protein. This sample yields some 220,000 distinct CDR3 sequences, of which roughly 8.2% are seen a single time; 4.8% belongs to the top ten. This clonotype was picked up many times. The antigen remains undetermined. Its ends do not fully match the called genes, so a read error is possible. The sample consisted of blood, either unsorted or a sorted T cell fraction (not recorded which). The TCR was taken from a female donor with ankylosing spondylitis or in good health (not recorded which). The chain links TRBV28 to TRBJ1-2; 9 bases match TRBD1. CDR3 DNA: TGCGCCAGCCGGGACAGGGCCCTGATCTATGGCTACACCTTC. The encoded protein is CASRDRALIYGYTF.